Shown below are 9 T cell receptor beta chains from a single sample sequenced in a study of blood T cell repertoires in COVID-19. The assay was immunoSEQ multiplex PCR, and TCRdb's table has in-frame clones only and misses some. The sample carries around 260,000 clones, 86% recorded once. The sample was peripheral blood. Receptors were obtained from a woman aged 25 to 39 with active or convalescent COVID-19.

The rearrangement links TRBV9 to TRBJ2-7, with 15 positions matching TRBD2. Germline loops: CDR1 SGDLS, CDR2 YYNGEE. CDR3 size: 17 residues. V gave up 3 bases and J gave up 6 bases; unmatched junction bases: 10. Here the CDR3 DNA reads TGTGCCAGCAGCGGGCCGGGGACTAGCGGGGGGCCTATCGAGCAGTACTTC. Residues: CASSGPGTSGGPIEQYF.

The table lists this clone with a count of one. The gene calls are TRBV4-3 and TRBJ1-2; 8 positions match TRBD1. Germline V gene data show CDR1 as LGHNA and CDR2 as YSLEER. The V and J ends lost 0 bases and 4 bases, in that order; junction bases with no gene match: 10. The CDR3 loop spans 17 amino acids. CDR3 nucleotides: TGCGCCAGCAGCCAAGAGTTAGGGACAGGTCAGTTCTATGGCTACACCTTC. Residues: CASSQELGTGQFYGYTF.

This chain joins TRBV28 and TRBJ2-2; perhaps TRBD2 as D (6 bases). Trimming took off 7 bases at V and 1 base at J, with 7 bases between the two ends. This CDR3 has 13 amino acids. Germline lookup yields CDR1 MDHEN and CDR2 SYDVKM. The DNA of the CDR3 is TGTGCCAGCATGGGGGGGAACACCGGGGAGCTGTTTTTT. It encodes CASMGGNTGELFF.

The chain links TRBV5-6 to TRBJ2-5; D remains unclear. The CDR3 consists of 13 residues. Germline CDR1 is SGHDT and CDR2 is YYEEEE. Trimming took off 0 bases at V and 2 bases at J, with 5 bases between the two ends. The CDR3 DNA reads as TGTGCCAGCAGCTTGGCCCTACAAGAGACCCAGTACTTC. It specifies CASSLALQETQYF.

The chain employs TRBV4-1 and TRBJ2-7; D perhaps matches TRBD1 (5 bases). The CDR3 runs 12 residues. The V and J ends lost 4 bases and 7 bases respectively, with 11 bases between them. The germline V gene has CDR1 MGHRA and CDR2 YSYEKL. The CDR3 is CASSPFAGEQYF. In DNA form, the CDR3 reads TGCGCCAGCAGCCCATTCGCAGGGGAGCAGTACTTC.

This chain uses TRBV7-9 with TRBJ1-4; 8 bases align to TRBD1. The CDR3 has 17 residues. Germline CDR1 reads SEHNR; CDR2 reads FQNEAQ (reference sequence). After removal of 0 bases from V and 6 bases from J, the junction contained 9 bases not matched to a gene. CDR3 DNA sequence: TGTGCCAGCAGCTTAGCGACCGGGACAGGTTCGGATGAAAAACTGTTTTTT. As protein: CASSLATGTGSDEKLFF.

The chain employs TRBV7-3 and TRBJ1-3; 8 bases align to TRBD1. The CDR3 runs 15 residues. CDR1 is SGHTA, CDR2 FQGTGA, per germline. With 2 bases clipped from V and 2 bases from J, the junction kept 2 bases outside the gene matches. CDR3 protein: CASSLQTGAGNTIYF. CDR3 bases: TGTGCCAGCAGCTTACAGACAGGGGCTGGAAACACCATATATTTT.

Written as DNA, the CDR3 is TGTGCCAGCATCCCGGGACAGAACACCGGGGAGCTGTTTTTT. This sequence encodes CASIPGQNTGELFF. This chain uses TRBV6-6 with TRBJ2-2, with D maybe TRBD1 (6 bases). This CDR3 is built from 14 residues. Trimming left V 7 bases short and J 1 base short, with 10 bases between. The V gene's germline CDR1 is MNHNY and CDR2 SVGAGI (reference sequence).

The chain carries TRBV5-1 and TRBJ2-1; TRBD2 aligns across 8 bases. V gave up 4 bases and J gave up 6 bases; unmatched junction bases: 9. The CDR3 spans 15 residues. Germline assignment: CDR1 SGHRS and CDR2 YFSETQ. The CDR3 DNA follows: TGCGCCAGCAGCGAGACTAGCGTTGTGGGCAATGAGCAGTTCTTC. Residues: CASSETSVVGNEQFF.